The 6 T cell receptor beta chains reported below all come from one sample, sequenced in a study of blood T cell repertoires in COVID-19. Assay: immunoSEQ multiplex PCR; the TCRdb copy retains only in-frame clones and omits some. The sample shows more than 45,000 clones, roughly 84% of them seen only once. Sequenced material: peripheral blood. The source is a man in his forties or fifties with active COVID-19.

The chain combines TRBV4-1 with TRBJ2-2; TRBD2 aligns across 8 bases. The V gene's germline CDR1 is MGHRA and CDR2 YSYEKL. The length of the CDR3 is 16 residues. With 3 bases clipped from V and 5 bases from J, the junction kept 8 bases outside the gene matches. The CDR3 reads CASSQYAQRETGELFF. CDR3 nucleotide sequence: TGCGCCAGCAGCCAGTATGCCCAGCGGGAGACCGGGGAGCTGTTTTTT.

The V call is TRBV7-2, the J call TRBJ1-2; D unclear. Trimming stripped 1 base from V and 4 bases from J, with 13 bases between. The CDR3 is 15 amino acids. Germline V gene lookup returns CDR1 SGHTA and CDR2 FQGNSA. CDR3 sequence: CASSLGREGSYGYTF. CDR3 bases: TGTGCCAGCAGCTTAGGGCGGGAGGGCTCCTATGGCTACACCTTC.

This chain joins TRBV18 and TRBJ2-1; the match to TRBD1 covers 9 bases. The CDR3 loop spans 15 amino acids. Unmatched junction bases numbered 4, after V lost 3 bases and J lost 4 bases. The germline V gene has CDR1 KGHSH and CDR2 LQKENI. Here the CDR3 DNA reads TGTGCCAGCTCACCTCCGGGACAGGGATACAATGAGCAGTTCTTC. Its protein product is CASSPPGQGYNEQFF. Together with reference TRBV18 and TRBJ2-1, the CDR3 gives the full variable domain: NAGVMQNPRHLVRRRGQEARLRCSPMKGHSHVYWYRQLPEEGLKFMVYLQKENIIDESGMPKERFSAEFPKEGPSILRIQQVVRGDSAAYFCASSPPGQGYNEQFFGPGTRLTVL.

The chain employs TRBV27 and TRBJ1-1, with D maybe TRBD1 (5 bases). V shed 5 bases and J shed 1 base, with 14 bases lying between them. The CDR3 contains 15 residues. From germline, CDR1 is MNHEY and CDR2 SMNVEV (reference sequence). CDR3 in amino acids: CASSLAGGGNTEAFF. CDR3 DNA sequence: TGTGCCAGCAGTCTAGCGGGCGGGGGGAACACTGAAGCTTTCTTT.

The chain combines TRBV10-3 with TRBJ1-1, with D possibly TRBD1 on 6 matching bases. V shed 8 bases and J shed 3 bases, with 19 bases lying between them. From germline, CDR1 is ENHRY and CDR2 SYGVKD. This CDR3 is 15 amino acids long. CDR3 in DNA: TGTGCCATCGGGCAGGGGATGTCGGCCGACACTGAAGCTTTCTTT. Residues: CAIGQGMSADTEAFF.

This chain links TRBV5-6 with TRBJ1-6; D gene unclear. Trimming pared 2 bases from V and 11 bases from J, leaving 20 bases between. Germline V gene sequence: CDR1 SGHDT, CDR2 YYEEEE. This CDR3 contains 16 residues. The CDR3 is CASSFDGFKPYPPLHF. DNA of the CDR3: TGTGCCAGCAGCTTTGACGGGTTCAAACCTTACCCACCCCTCCACTTT. The complete variable domain, with remaining parts taken from reference TRBV5-6 and TRBJ1-6, reads DAGVTQSPTHLIKTRGQQVTLRCSPKSGHDTVSWYQQALGQGPQFIFQYYEEEERQRGNFPDRFSGHQFPNYSSELNVNALLLGDSALYLCASSFDGFKPYPPLHFGNGTRLTVT.